This T cell receptor beta chain was recorded in a study of shared clonotypes between healthy human individuals. Study information: Aged 18 to 49, the donors were two women and a few men. The plates for each donor numbered three CD4 naive, three CD4 memory, two CD8 naive and one CD8 memory.

About this clone itself: Its antigen is still unknown.

TCRdb keeps only in-frame clones here, not all; method: immunoSEQ multiplex PCR. Among about 2.4 million clones listed, approximately 92% were seen once. The ends were cut back, 1 base at V and 3 bases at J, with 9 bases in the middle. The CDR3 has 14 amino acids. Germline lookup yields CDR1 KGHSH and CDR2 LQKENI. Whole-study results and caveats: Relative to their counterparts shared across all four donors, non-shared clonotypes exhibited diminished generation probabilities.

Memory CD4+ cells were the fraction left after CD45RA+ naive selection. The gene calls are TRBV18 and TRBJ2-5; D not resolved. The sequencing sample was made of naive CD4+ T cells sorted from blood. Subset reported: CD45RA+ positively selected. The clonotype originates from a man aged 18 to 30 in good health. For the CDR3, the DNA is TGTGCCAGCTCACCACTGAGACGGGAAGAGACCCAGTACTTC. Translation gives CASSPLRREETQYF. Variable domain in full (rest from reference TRBV18 and TRBJ2-5): NAGVMQNPRHLVRRRGQEARLRCSPMKGHSHVYWYRQLPEEGLKFMVYLQKENIIDESGMPKERFSAEFPKEGPSILRIQQVVRGDSAAYFCASSPLRREETQYFGPGTRLLVL.